The 17 T cell receptor beta chains below all came from one sample that was sequenced in a study of T cells in Graves' hyperthyroidism and ophthalmopathy. Using RNA transcripts as the source, TCR beta CDR3 regions were amplified. In the first-round RT-PCR of the TCR CDR3, the HTBI primer set was used. TCRdb fed the multiplex PCR reads into MiXCR, producing one record per CDR3 protein. The sample has tens of thousands of distinct CDR3 sequences; around half are singletons. The sequenced sample consisted of blood. These receptors were collected from a woman between 50 and 59 years old with Graves' hyperthyroidism that later progressed to Graves' ophthalmopathy.

A word on this clonotype: A junction end diverges from the germline sequence, so it may reflect a read error. CDR3 nucleotides: TGTGCCAGCAGCTGGCCTGGGGCCAGCGTCCTGACTTTC. Translated, it gives CASSWPGASVLTF. The chain combines TRBV5-4 with TRBJ2-6, with a tentative D call TRBD1 (5 bases). CDR3 length equals 13 residues. Germline CDR1 and CDR2: SGHNT and YYREEE (reference sequence).

This clonotype was picked up one time. The chain recombines TRBV6-5 with TRBJ1-5, with D hard to call. Germline V gives CDR1 MNHEY, CDR2 SVGAGI. The CDR3 contains 18 residues. The V end was cut by 4 bases, the J end by 5 bases, with 24 bases between. CDR3 sequence reads: CASSLIAGVLETHQPQHF. CDR3 coding DNA: TGTGCCAGCAGTTTAATAGCGGGAGTTCTGGAGACCCATCAGCCCCAGCATTTT.

This rearrangement joins TRBV18 to TRBJ1-4, with D uncertain. The CDR3 length is 16 residues. Germline-derived CDR1 and CDR2 are KGHSH and LQKENI. V was clipped by 2 bases and J by 8 bases, with 18 bases between them. The CDR3 here is CASSPTSKGISEKLFF. The CDR3 DNA sequence: TGTGCCAGCTCACCAACTTCCAAGGGAATCTCGGAAAAACTGTTTTTT.

About this clonotype: One end of the junction varies from germline; a read error may be responsible. The rearrangement joins TRBV9 to TRBJ2-3, with D possibly called TRBD1 or TRBD2 (5 bases each). Germline CDR1 and CDR2: SGDLS and YYNGEE. CDR3 length equals 14 residues. The CDR3 DNA is TGTGCCAACAGCGTTATCGGGGACGAAGATACGCAGTATTTT. It is translated as CANSVIGDEDTQYF.

A remark on this clonotype: One end of the junction does not line up with germline, which may come from a read error. V and J are TRBV7-7 and TRBJ2-1; TRBD2 agrees at 14 bases. The CDR3 runs to 19 residues. The germline CDR1 and CDR2 sequences are SSHAT and FNYEAQ (reference sequence). CDR3 nucleotide sequence: TGTGCTAGCAGCGTGGATGCCGGGACTAGCGGGAGAACTAACAATGAGCAGTTCTTC. This translates into CASSVDAGTSGRTNNEQFF.

By sample fraction, this clonotype is medium-sized. The J gene is TRBJ1-2, the V gene TRBV7-3; D perhaps matches TRBD1 (6 bases). Between the trimmed V and J ends, which lost 5 bases and 7 bases, there was a span of 20 bases. CDR3 size: 15 residues. CDR1 SGHTA and CDR2 FQGTGA come from the germline V gene. This CDR3 is CASSQGGGRDLGYTF. CDR3 sequence (DNA): TGTGCCAGCAGCCAAGGGGGGGGGCGCGATCTTGGCTACACCTTC.

Many counts were recorded for this clonotype. This rearrangement joins TRBV20-1 to TRBJ1-3; D not certain. Germline values: CDR1 DFQATT, CDR2 SNEGSKA (reference sequence). The CDR3 length is 15 residues. The ends were cut back, 0 bases at V and 0 bases at J, with 9 bases in the middle. In DNA, the CDR3 is TGCAGTGCTAGAGATCCCCAAAACTCTGGAAACACCATATATTTT. Its translation is CSARDPQNSGNTIYF.

In its sample, this clonotype was seen many times. V and J are TRBV7-9 and TRBJ1-2; D is undetermined. Germline V gene sequence: CDR1 SEHNR, CDR2 FQNEAQ (reference sequence). V was trimmed by 4 bases and J by 5 bases, leaving 8 bases between them. The CDR3 covers 12 residues. The CDR3 DNA sequence: TGTGCCAGCAGCTATTCCGGGTATGGCTACACCTTC. Residues: CASSYSGYGYTF.

The sample holds many counts of this clonotype. This chain links TRBV12-3 or TRBV12-4 with TRBJ2-4; TRBD1 matches 7 bases. This CDR3 is built from 12 residues. V trimming: 4 bases; J trimming: 10 bases; junction bases outside the gene matches: 4. CDR3 region: CASSSYRGIQYF. DNA for the CDR3: TGTGCCAGCAGTTCTTACAGGGGAATTCAGTACTTC.

The table lists this clonotype with many counts. The rearrangement links TRBV4-1 to TRBJ1-5; no definite D call. Germline-derived CDR1 and CDR2 are MGHRA and YSYEKL. The CDR3 contains 15 residues. Trimming left V 2 bases short and J 5 bases short, with 13 bases between. Written as DNA, the CDR3 is TGCGCCAGCAGCCAATTGTCGTGGTCTGATCAGCCCCAGCATTTT. It specifies CASSQLSWSDQPQHF.

This clonotype was found many times. The J gene is TRBJ1-3, the V gene TRBV6-5, with D perhaps TRBD1 (6 bases). Trimming took off 6 bases at V and 2 bases at J, with 11 bases between the two ends. The CDR3 spans 14 residues. Germline V lookup: CDR1 MNHEY, CDR2 SVGAGI. CDR3 sequence reads: CASRANRAGNTIYF. For the CDR3, the DNA is TGTGCCAGCAGGGCGAACAGGGCTGGAAACACCATATATTTT.

This rearrangement joins TRBV7-6 to TRBJ2-2, with D possibly matching TRBD1 (6 bases). Trimming shortened V by 3 bases and J by 7 bases, and 12 bases separated the two germline ends. The germline V gene has CDR1 SGHVS and CDR2 FNYEAQ. There are 14 residues in the CDR3. The CDR3 spells CASSFDRRIGELFF. DNA for the CDR3: TGTGCCAGCAGCTTTGACAGGAGAATCGGGGAGCTGTTTTTT.

This clonotype has just one count. This sequence joins TRBV7-8 and TRBJ1-5; D remains unclear. Trimming removed 4 bases at V and 11 bases at J, with 21 bases between. Germline lookup yields CDR1 SGHVS and CDR2 FQNEAQ. The CDR3 has 15 amino acids. The CDR3 DNA follows: TGTGCCAGCAGCTCCGATTCCGGGAGCGGGGAGACCCAGCATTTT. Encoded protein: CASSSDSGSGETQHF.

Worth noting for this clonotype: Without the conserved terminal phenylalanine or tryptophan, this CDR3 likely stems from a read error. V and J are TRBV5-1 and TRBJ2-7; the D gene is possibly TRBD1 (6 bases). Per the germline V gene, CDR1 is SGHRS and CDR2 is YFSETQ. The CDR3 contains 14 residues. CDR3 residues: CASRPQQGSYEQYL. DNA of the CDR3: TGCGCTAGCAGACCTCAACAGGGCTCCTACGAGCAGTACCTC.

As for this clonotype: Because the CDR3 is missing its conserved closing phenylalanine or tryptophan, this is likely a read error. The gene calls are TRBV11-1 and TRBJ2-7; D may be TRBD1 (5 bases). Trimming pared 5 bases from V and 3 bases from J, leaving 20 bases between. The CDR3 loop spans 16 amino acids. Germline CDR1 reads SGHAT; CDR2 reads FQDESV (reference sequence). This chain's CDR3 is CASSAEVGAAYYEQYL. CDR3 bases: TGTGCCAGCAGCGCCGAGGTAGGGGCAGCATACTACGAGCAGTACCTC.

Many counts were recorded for this clonotype. The chain employs TRBV6-5 and TRBJ2-7; 7 nucleotides line up with TRBD2. CDR3 length equals 16 residues. Germline V lookup: CDR1 MNHEY, CDR2 SVGAGI. V lost 0 bases to trimming and J lost 2 bases; unmatched junction nucleotides: 7. The CDR3 protein is CASSYSDGGSPYEQYF. CDR3 DNA: TGTGCCAGCAGTTACTCGGATGGCGGGAGCCCCTACGAGCAGTACTTC.

This sequence joins TRBV19 and TRBJ2-1; D is uncertain. Germline assignment: CDR1 LNHDA and CDR2 SQIVND (reference sequence). The CDR3 is 15 residues long. The ends were cut back, 0 bases at V and 1 base at J, with 7 bases in the middle. The CDR3 is CASSIESQSYNEQFF. As DNA, the CDR3 is TGTGCCAGTAGTATAGAGTCACAGTCCTACAATGAGCAGTTCTTC.